The 27 T cell receptor beta chains listed next were all sequenced from one sample in a study of cytomegalovirus exposure and HLA in healthy donors. PCR was performed using 60 Vbeta and 13 Jbeta primers. TCRdb keeps only in-frame clones here, not all; method: immunoSEQ multiplex PCR. Of 100,000 to 150,000 clones in the sample, about 84% were seen once. The sequencing sample was made of PBMCs. The receptors originated from a man aged 35 to 55 in good health and CMV-seronegative.

The chain combines TRBV7-2 with TRBJ1-5; unclear D gene. Germline CDR1 reads SGHTA; CDR2 reads FQGNSA. This CDR3 is built from 14 residues. V lost 5 bases and J lost 2, with 10 bases in between. As DNA, the CDR3 is TGTGCCAGCAGCGACGGGATTGGCAATCAGCCCCAGCATTTT. It translates to CASSDGIGNQPQHF.

This rearrangement joins TRBV5-6 to TRBJ2-5, with a weak D call TRBD2 (7 bases). The germline V gene has CDR1 SGHDT and CDR2 YYEEEE. Deletions cut 4 bases from V and 6 bases from J, with 25 bases between. The CDR3 sequence is 17 residues long. The CDR3 loop reads CASSTRLIGGLGKTQYF. Written as DNA, the CDR3 is TGTGCCAGCAGCACAAGGTTAATCGGGGGGCTAGGAAAGACCCAGTACTTC.

V is TRBV5-8 and J is TRBJ1-4; 9 bases agree with TRBD1. This CDR3 is 14 amino acids long. The germline V gene encodes CDR1 SGHTS and CDR2 YDEGEE. V was pared by 6 bases and J by 6 bases, with 6 bases of the junction left unmatched. This CDR3 reads CASTMRTGDEKLFF. For the CDR3, the DNA is TGTGCCAGCACCATGAGGACAGGGGATGAAAAACTGTTTTTT.

In regard to this clone: At one end the junction does not follow the germline gene, possibly because of a read error. The gene calls are TRBV7-7 and TRBJ1-1; no definite D call. CDR3 size: 13 residues. Germline CDR1 SSHAT, CDR2 FNYEAQ (reference sequence). The DNA for the CDR3 is TGTGCTAGCAGCTTAGGGCAGTACACTGAAGCTTTCTTT. Residues: CASSLGQYTEAFF.

The chain recombines TRBV11-2 with TRBJ2-1, with 8 bases fitting TRBD1. The length of the CDR3 is 15 residues. V was clipped by 5 bases and J by 9 bases; unmatched bases: 12. Germline CDR1 SGHAT, CDR2 FQNNGV. The CDR3 is CASSLQGGPGGEQFF. In DNA form, the CDR3 reads TGTGCCAGCAGCCTACAGGGGGGACCCGGGGGTGAGCAGTTCTTC.

In nucleotides, the CDR3 is TGTGCCAGCAGTAAGCGTTATAGCAATCAGCCCCAGCATTTT. Amino acids: CASSKRYSNQPQHF. The chain carries TRBV6-5 and TRBJ1-5; D is ambiguous. The CDR3 runs to 14 residues. Trimming pared 5 bases from V and 0 bases from J, leaving 8 bases between. Germline CDR1 reads MNHEY; CDR2 reads SVGAGI.

This sequence joins TRBV5-8 and TRBJ2-5; 10 nucleotides match TRBD1. Germline CDR1 and CDR2: SGHTS and YDEGEE. The length of the CDR3 is 16 residues. J lost 5 bases, V lost 4 bases, and 11 bases had no gene match. This CDR3 is CASSTRDRGRGETQYF. CDR3 coding DNA: TGTGCCAGCAGCACGAGGGACAGGGGTCGTGGGGAGACCCAGTACTTC.

This clone has a single count. This rearrangement joins TRBV6-1 to TRBJ1-3, with D hard to call. From germline, CDR1 is MNHNS and CDR2 SASEGT. V was cut by 6 bases and J by 0 bases, with 6 bases left in between. The CDR3 spans 13 residues. Here the CDR3 DNA reads TGTGCCAGCAGCCCCTACTCTGGAAACACCATATATTTT. Its translation: CASSPYSGNTIYF.

The rearrangement joins TRBV7-9 to TRBJ2-2, with a weak D call TRBD1 (6 bases). Germline CDR1 is SEHNR and CDR2 is FQNEAQ (reference sequence). The CDR3 is 13 amino acids. Trimming shortened V by 5 bases and J by 7 bases, and 11 bases separated the two germline ends. For the CDR3, the DNA is TGTGCCAGCAGCCAAACAGGGAACGGGGAGCTGTTTTTT. It codes for CASSQTGNGELFF.

The genes are TRBV28 and TRBJ2-5; D is undetermined. The CDR3 spans 11 residues. The germline V gene encodes CDR1 MDHEN and CDR2 SYDVKM. V was shortened by 7 bases and J by 3 bases, with 6 bases between the two germline ends. Here the CDR3 reads CASTSEETQYF. The CDR3 bases are TGTGCCAGCACAAGCGAAGAGACCCAGTACTTC. The entire variable domain, with the rest obtained from reference TRBV28 and TRBJ2-5, is as follows: DVKVTQSSRYLVKRTGEKVFLECVQDMDHENMFWYRQDPGLGLRLIYFSYDVKMKEKGDIPEGYSVSREKKERFSLILESASTNQTSMYLCASTSEETQYFGPGTRLLVL.

This clone has more than one count but fewer than ten. The J gene is TRBJ2-5, the V gene TRBV7-9; 10 positions agree with TRBD2. Trimming at V came to 4 bases and at J to 5 bases, leaving 7 bases not matched to a gene. CDR3 size: 15 residues. Germline V gene data show CDR1 as SEHNR and CDR2 as FQNEAQ (reference sequence). CDR3 residues: CASSSLAGDGETQYF. CDR3 in DNA: TGTGCCAGCAGCTCTCTAGCGGGGGATGGGGAGACCCAGTACTTC.

Only a few counts were recorded for this clone. This rearrangement joins TRBV5-6 to TRBJ2-3, with a tentative D call TRBD2 (6 bases). This CDR3 spans 14 amino acids. CDR1 and CDR2 (germline): SGHDT, YYEEEE. V lost 2 bases to trimming and J lost 7 bases, with 14 bases between them. In nucleotides, the CDR3 is TGTGCCAGCAGCTTCGGCCCCGGGGGATATACGCAGTATTTT. It specifies CASSFGPGGYTQYF.

The rearrangement uses TRBV28 and TRBJ2-7; 7 nucleotides match TRBD2. This CDR3 has 14 residues. Losses at the gene ends were 6 bases for V and 2 bases for J; bases not matched to a gene: 7. Germline V gives CDR1 MDHEN, CDR2 SYDVKM. The CDR3 loop reads CASRSGRVPYEQYF. CDR3 nucleotide sequence: TGTGCCAGCAGGAGTGGGAGGGTCCCCTACGAGCAGTACTTC.

The V call is TRBV7-8, the J call TRBJ2-7; 9 bases line up with TRBD1. With V trimmed by 5 bases and J by 7 bases, 12 bases remained unmatched. The CDR3 is made up of 15 amino acids. Germline V CDR1 and CDR2: SGHVS, FQNEAQ. As DNA, the CDR3 is TGTGCCAGCAGCCGTCCCGGGACAGGGAAGGTAGAGCAGTACTTC. Translating it yields CASSRPGTGKVEQYF.

The chain links TRBV4-2 to TRBJ2-1; 7 positions match TRBD1. The germline V gene encodes CDR1 LGHNA and CDR2 YNFKEQ. The CDR3 length is 13 residues. The trim removed 5 bases at V and 10 bases at J, leaving 8 bases unmatched. In nucleotides, the CDR3 is TGTGCCAGCAGCACCCGGACAGGCGACGAGCAGTTCTTC. Translated: CASSTRTGDEQFF.

The chain uses TRBV9 and TRBJ1-3, with TRBD1 as a possible D gene (5 bases). Germline V gives CDR1 SGDLS, CDR2 YYNGEE. Trimming cost V 4 bases and J 1 base, with 15 bases left between them. The CDR3 spans 16 residues. The CDR3 loop is CASSPRGGVSGNTIYF. CDR3 sequence (DNA): TGTGCCAGCAGCCCCCGTGGGGGGGTGTCTGGAAACACCATATATTTT.

The table lists this clone with a few counts. The rearrangement links TRBV7-3 to TRBJ1-2; TRBD1 might be the D (6 bases). In germline, CDR1 is SGHTA, CDR2 FQGTGA. V lost 2 bases and J 6 bases, leaving 10 bases between the germline ends. The CDR3 covers 13 residues. The CDR3 sequence is CASSLGGADGYTF. The CDR3 region has the DNA TGTGCCAGCAGCTTAGGGGGGGCGGATGGCTACACCTTC.

The V gene is TRBV18, the J gene TRBJ1-2; 7 bases align to TRBD1. In germline, CDR1 is KGHSH, CDR2 LQKENI. Trimming took 2 bases from V and 0 from J; bases not matched to a gene: 3. CDR3 length equals 15 residues. The CDR3 DNA sequence: TGTGCCAGCTCACCATGGGACAGAGCTAACTATGGCTACACCTTC. Its translation: CASSPWDRANYGYTF.

This clone has a single count. The V and J genes are TRBV7-9 and TRBJ1-4, with 7 positions matching TRBD1. CDR3 size: 14 residues. From germline, CDR1 is SEHNR and CDR2 FQNEAQ (reference sequence). V lost 8 bases, J lost 3 bases, and 6 bases stayed unmatched. This CDR3 reads CASQPGQSNEKLFF. CDR3 sequence (DNA): TGTGCCAGCCAGCCGGGACAGTCTAATGAAAAACTGTTTTTT. The whole variable domain, remainder taken from reference TRBV7-9 and TRBJ1-4, is DTGVSQNPRHKITKRGQNVTFRCDPISEHNRLYWYRQTLGQGPEFLTYFQNEAQLEKSRLLSDRFSAERPKGSFSTLEIQRTEQGDSAMYLCASQPGQSNEKLFFGSGTQLSVL.

This clone was detected only a few times. CDR3 in amino acids: CASSARTGRSGANVLTF. The CDR3 coding sequence is TGTGCCAGCAGCGCCAGGACAGGACGCTCTGGGGCCAACGTCCTGACTTTC. The chain has TRBV9 and TRBJ2-6; 7 positions agree with TRBD1. The CDR3 contains 17 residues. The germline V gene encodes CDR1 SGDLS and CDR2 YYNGEE. With 3 bases clipped from V and 0 bases from J, the junction kept 6 bases outside the gene matches.

This chain joins TRBV2 and TRBJ2-3, with D possibly TRBD2 on 5 matching bases. Trimming stripped 6 bases from V and 1 base from J, with 14 bases between. Germline V gene data show CDR1 as SNHLY and CDR2 as FYNNEI. The CDR3 runs 15 residues. CDR3 coding DNA: TGTGCCAGCAGGGAGGCGAGTTTTGGCACAGATACGCAGTATTTT. It translates to CASREASFGTDTQYF.

V usage is TRBV5-4 and J usage is TRBJ1-6; no reliable D call. CDR1 and CDR2 (germline): SGHNT, YYREEE (reference sequence). This CDR3 is 13 amino acids long. V was shortened by 4 bases and J by 5 bases, with 7 bases between the two germline ends. The CDR3 bases are TGTGCCAGCAGCCGACGGGATAATTCACCCCTCCACTTT. Its translation is CASSRRDNSPLHF. Full variable domain (outside the CDR3, taken from reference TRBV5-4 and TRBJ1-6): ETGVTQSPTHLIKTRGQQVTLRCSSQSGHNTVSWYQQALGQGPQFIFQYYREEENGRGNFPPRFSGLQFPNYSSELNVNALELDDSALYLCASSRRDNSPLHFGNGTRLTVT.

V and J are TRBV7-8 and TRBJ2-5; TRBD1 matches 11 bases. The CDR3 is 17 residues long. Trimming took 0 bases from V and 3 from J; bases not matched to a gene: 6. The germline V gene encodes CDR1 SGHVS and CDR2 FQNEAQ. The CDR3 DNA sequence: TGTGCCAGCAGCTTAGCAGGGACAGGGGGGTACGAAGAGACCCAGTACTTC. Residues: CASSLAGTGGYEETQYF.

The rearrangement uses TRBV7-9 and TRBJ1-4; D unresolved. V lost 4 bases and J lost 1, with 10 bases in between. This CDR3 is built from 15 residues. Germline lookup yields CDR1 SEHNR and CDR2 FQNEAQ (reference sequence). In nucleotides, the CDR3 is TGTGCCAGCAGCTCCCCGGGAATAACTAATGAAAAACTGTTTTTT. Its translation is CASSSPGITNEKLFF.

This clone was counted a single time. The chain couples TRBV27 to TRBJ2-7; tentatively, D is TRBD1 (5 bases). Trimming removed 4 bases from V and 4 bases from J, with 20 bases in between. Germline V gene data show CDR1 as MNHEY and CDR2 as SMNVEV (reference sequence). The CDR3 totals 16 residues. CDR3 sequence (DNA): TGTGCCAGCAGTTCCACCTCGGGCAGGGCTGTGTACGAGCAGTACTTC. It specifies CASSSTSGRAVYEQYF.

The gene calls are TRBV28 and TRBJ1-4, with D uncertain. Germline V gene sequence: CDR1 MDHEN, CDR2 SYDVKM. The V end lost 6 bases, the J end lost 0 bases, and 11 bases lay between the germline ends. This CDR3 region has 15 residues. CDR3 sequence (DNA): TGTGCCAGCAGACAGCGGGTTGCAACTAATGAAAAACTGTTTTTT. Amino acids: CASRQRVATNEKLFF.

The genes are TRBV5-4 and TRBJ2-3; 7 nucleotides agree with TRBD2. With 2 bases clipped from V and 3 bases from J, the junction kept 6 bases outside the gene matches. CDR1 is SGHNT, CDR2 YYREEE, per germline (reference sequence). There are 15 residues in the CDR3. CDR3 coding DNA: TGTGCCAGCAGCTTTGGGCGGGGGTTGACAGATACGCAGTATTTT. Its translation: CASSFGRGLTDTQYF.